The T cell receptor (beta chain) described here comes from a study of tumor-infiltrating lymphocytes in primary liver carcinoma (dated by TCRdb to about 2017). General notes on the study: Between late 2015 and 2016, 4 to 6 patients in China with histopathologically diagnosed primary liver carcinoma had surgical resection. The five patients, three men and two women aged 30 to 69 years, had hepatocellular carcinoma (four) or combined HCC and intrahepatic cholangiocarcinoma (one). The tumors of the five patients were staged as T1-T3 N0M0, with maximum diameters ranging from 4.2 to 10 cm. Each sample produced about 3.5 to 7.13 million productive TCRbeta reads, and read depth showed no significant difference between tissue types. Across five regions of each liver tumor, along with adjacent normal tissue and blood, the study brought together TCRbeta repertoire sequencing, expression microarrays and whole-exome sequencing. A total of 35 or so specimens from 5 patients went through TCRbeta repertoire sequencing, namely 25 tumor regions, 5 adjacent noncancerous liver tissues and 5 peripheral blood samples. Technical replicate repertoires showed high reproducibility, with mean shared-clone rates roughly 0.88 and correlation coefficients above 0.98. Study-level results and caveats: A significantly larger repertoire fraction was made up by the top 250 clones in tumors than in blood (p = 0.039). Repertoire overlap was higher between tumor regions (mean approximately 36%) than tumor-adjacent (roughly 17%) or tumor-blood (approximately 15%) pairs, consistent with antigen-driven expansion. Only four or five patients were included in the study, and the authors note that the findings should be validated in a larger study. Because the samples were bulk and unsorted, CD4+ and CD8+ T cell repertoires could not be compared. Because only the TCR beta chain was sequenced and unpaired alpha chains were not captured, true repertoire diversity is likely underestimated.

A constant-region primer and ProtoScript II reverse transcriptase were used to reverse-transcribe TCRbeta-specific cDNA from roughly 0.55 ug total RNA. TCRbeta libraries were built with three nested multiplex PCR rounds, a slightly modified ARM-PCR procedure. The first two PCR rounds used multiplex TRBV1-TRBV30 forward primers with a Cbeta reverse primer, each for roughly 10 cycles. Sample barcodes and Illumina adapters were attached in a final 25-cycle PCR using Deep VentR polymerase. Amplicons of 200-500 bp were gel-purified with a QIAquick gel extraction kit before sequencing. The TCRbeta amplicons were sequenced with 250-bp paired-end reads on an Illumina HiSeq 2500. Turning to the authors' computational methods: To recover full CDR3 sequences, reads were quality-trimmed using Trimmomatic v0.33 and paired reads were then merged using FLASH v1.2.11. V, D and J germline segments were assigned to the rearranged TCRbeta sequences by MiGEC v1.2.1b. Clonotype statistics and Shannon-Wiener diversity indices were computed with VDJtools v1.0.0. To reduce sampling bias, subsequent analyses other than the diversity analysis used only the 250 most abundant clonotypes in each sample. Clones were called with MiXCR by TCRdb after fastp trimmed the public reads at Q25, and only in-frame beta chains were retained. Identical CDR3 proteins give one entry, which carries the most common genes and DNA. What appears here as the V and J calls and clone size reflects TCRdb's work, not the paper's. For this sample the table gives fewer than 350,000 distinct CDR3 sequences, of which less than 65% were detected only once. About 6.3% of the sample belongs to the ten largest clones.

Blood RNA was extracted from unsorted whole blood with TRIzol reagent; germline DNA came from the DNeasy Blood & Tissue kit. Patients had chronic HBV infection and were treatment-naive at sampling. Before surgery, roughly 4.2 milliliters of peripheral blood were drawn into K2EDTA tubes. Remarks on this clonotype: The antigen it recognizes is unknown. Base qualities were left out, and no much larger clone turns up one base away.

Trimming takes 2 bases from V and 8 bases from J, and the germline ends sit 15 bases apart. The CDR3 runs 15 amino acids, cysteine and phenylalanine included. CDR3 DNA is the only sequence kept; it has 45 bases, read in frame from the first base. The germline V gene sets CDR1 to KGHDR and CDR2 to SFDVKD. The sequence links TRBV24-1 to TRBJ2-1; TRBD1 is a weak D gene call, 5 bases matching. The TCR originated in a man aged 35 to 55 with primary liver carcinoma and hepatitis B virus infection. Input material: peripheral blood. The CDR3 protein is CATSDSDTAFHEQFF. The nucleotide sequence reads TGTGCCACCAGTGATTCGGACACGGCCTTCCATGAGCAGTTCTTC.